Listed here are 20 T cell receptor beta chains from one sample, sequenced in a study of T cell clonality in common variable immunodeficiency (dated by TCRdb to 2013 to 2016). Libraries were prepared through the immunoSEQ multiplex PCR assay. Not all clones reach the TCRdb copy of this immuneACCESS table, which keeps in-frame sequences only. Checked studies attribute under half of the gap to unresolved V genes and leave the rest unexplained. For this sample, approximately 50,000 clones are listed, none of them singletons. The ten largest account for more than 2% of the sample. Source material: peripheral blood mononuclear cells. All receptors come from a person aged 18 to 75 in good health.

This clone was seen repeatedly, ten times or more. This CDR3 reads CASSLEGGGSPLHF. The CDR3 DNA, read in part, is TGTGCCAGCAGCTTAGAGGGGGGGGGCTCACCC. The rearrangement uses TRBV7-6 and TRBJ1-6; tentatively, D is TRBD1 (6 bases). The read ends 3 residues before the CDR3 terminus; that terminus is restored from the germline J gene. Trimming removed 1 base at V and 10 bases at J, with 11 bases between. There are 14 residues in the CDR3. Germline CDR1 SGHVS, CDR2 FNYEAQ.

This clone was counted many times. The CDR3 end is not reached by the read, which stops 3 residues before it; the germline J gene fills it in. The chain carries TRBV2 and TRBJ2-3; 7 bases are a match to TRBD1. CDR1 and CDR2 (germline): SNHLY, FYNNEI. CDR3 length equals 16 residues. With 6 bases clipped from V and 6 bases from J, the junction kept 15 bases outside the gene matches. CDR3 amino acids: CASRYGQAPQRDTQYF. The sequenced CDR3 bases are TGTGCCAGCAGATACGGACAGGCCCCGCAACGGGATACG.

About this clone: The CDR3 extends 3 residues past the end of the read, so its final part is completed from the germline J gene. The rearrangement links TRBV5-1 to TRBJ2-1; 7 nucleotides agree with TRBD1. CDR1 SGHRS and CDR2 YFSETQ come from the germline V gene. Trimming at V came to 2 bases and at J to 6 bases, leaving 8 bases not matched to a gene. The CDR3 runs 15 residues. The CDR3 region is CASSFITGESNEQFF. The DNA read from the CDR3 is TGCGCCAGCAGCTTCATTACAGGGGAAAGCAATGAG.

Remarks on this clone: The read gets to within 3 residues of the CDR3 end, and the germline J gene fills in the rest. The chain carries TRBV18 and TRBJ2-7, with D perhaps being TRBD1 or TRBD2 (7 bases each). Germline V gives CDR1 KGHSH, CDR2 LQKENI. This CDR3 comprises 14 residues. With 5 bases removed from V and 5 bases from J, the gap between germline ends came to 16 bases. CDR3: CASSLERDSNEQYF. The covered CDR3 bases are TGTGCCAGCTCATTAGAGCGGGACAGCAACGAG.

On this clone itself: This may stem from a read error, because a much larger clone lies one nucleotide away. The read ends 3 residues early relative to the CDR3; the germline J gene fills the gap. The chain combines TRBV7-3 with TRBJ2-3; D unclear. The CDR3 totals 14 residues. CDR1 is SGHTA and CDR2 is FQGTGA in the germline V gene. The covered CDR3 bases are TGTGCCAGCAGCCCGATAGATAGCAATCAGCCG. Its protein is CASSPIDSNQP. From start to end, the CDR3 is CASSPIDSNQPQYF.

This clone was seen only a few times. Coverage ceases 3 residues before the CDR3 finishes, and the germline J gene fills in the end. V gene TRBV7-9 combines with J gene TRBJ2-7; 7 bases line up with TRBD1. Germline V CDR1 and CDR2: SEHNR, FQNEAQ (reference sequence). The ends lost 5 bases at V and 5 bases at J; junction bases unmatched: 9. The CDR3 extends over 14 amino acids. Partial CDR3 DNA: TGTGCCAGCAGCCTACTGACAGGGCGCGACGAG. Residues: CASSLLTGRDE. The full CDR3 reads CASSLLTGRDEQYF.

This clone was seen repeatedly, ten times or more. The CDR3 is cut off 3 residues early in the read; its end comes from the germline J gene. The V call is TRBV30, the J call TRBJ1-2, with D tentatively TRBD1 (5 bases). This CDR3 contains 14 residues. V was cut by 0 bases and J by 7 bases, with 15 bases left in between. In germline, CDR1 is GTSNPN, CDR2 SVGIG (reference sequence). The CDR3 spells CAWSVGAEESGYTF. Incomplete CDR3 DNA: TGTGCCTGGAGTGTAGGGGCGGAAGAAAGTGGC.

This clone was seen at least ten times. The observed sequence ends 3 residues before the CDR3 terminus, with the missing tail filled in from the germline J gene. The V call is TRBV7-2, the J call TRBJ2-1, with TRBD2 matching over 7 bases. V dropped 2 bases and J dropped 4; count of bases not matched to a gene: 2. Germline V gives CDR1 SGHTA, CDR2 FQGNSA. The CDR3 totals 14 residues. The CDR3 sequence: CASSLISGYNEQFF. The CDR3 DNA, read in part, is TGTGCCAGCAGCTTAATTAGCGGGTACAATGAG. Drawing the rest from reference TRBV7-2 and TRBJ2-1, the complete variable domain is GAGVSQSPSNKVTEKGKDVELRCDPISGHTALYWYRQSLGQGLEFLIYFQGNSAPDKSGLPSDRFSAERTGGSVSTLTIQRTQQEDSAVYLCASSLISGYNEQFFGPGTRLTVL.

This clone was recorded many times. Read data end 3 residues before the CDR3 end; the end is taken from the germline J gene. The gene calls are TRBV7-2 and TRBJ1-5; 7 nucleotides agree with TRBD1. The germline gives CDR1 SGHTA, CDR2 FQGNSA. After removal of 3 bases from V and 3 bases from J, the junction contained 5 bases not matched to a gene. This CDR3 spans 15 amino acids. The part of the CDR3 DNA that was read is TGTGCCAGCAGCTTTACAGGGGTCCTCAATCAGCCC. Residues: CASSFTGVLNQP. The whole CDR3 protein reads CASSFTGVLNQPQHF.

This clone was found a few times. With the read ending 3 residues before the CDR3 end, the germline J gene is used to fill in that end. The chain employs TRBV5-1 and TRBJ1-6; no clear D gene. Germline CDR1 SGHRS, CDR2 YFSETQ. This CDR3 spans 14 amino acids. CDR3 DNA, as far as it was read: TGCGCCAGCAGCTTAGAAGGTTCCCTTAGGGCC. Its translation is CASSLEGSLRA. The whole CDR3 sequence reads CASSLEGSLRALHF. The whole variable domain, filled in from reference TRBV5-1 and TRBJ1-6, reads KAGVTQTPRYLIKTRGQQVTLSCSPISGHRSVSWYQQTPGQGLQFLFEYFSETQRNKGNFPGRFSGRQFSNSRSEMNVSTLELGDSALYLCASSLEGSLRALHFGNGTRLTVT.

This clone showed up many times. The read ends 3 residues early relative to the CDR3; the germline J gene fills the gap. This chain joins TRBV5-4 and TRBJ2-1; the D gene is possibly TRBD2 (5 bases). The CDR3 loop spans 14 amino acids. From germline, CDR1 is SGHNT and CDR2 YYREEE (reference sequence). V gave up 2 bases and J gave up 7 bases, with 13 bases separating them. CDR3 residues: CASSLDLAGNEQFF. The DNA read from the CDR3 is TGTGCCAGCAGCTTAGATCTAGCTGGTAATGAG.

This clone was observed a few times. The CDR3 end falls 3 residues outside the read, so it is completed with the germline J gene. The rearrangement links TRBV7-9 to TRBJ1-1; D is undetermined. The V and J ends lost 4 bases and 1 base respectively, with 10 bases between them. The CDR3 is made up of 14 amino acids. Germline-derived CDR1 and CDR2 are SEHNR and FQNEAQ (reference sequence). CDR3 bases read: TGTGCCAGCAGCTACCCAGGAAAGAACACTGAA. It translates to CASSYPGKNTE. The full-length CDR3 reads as CASSYPGKNTEAFF.

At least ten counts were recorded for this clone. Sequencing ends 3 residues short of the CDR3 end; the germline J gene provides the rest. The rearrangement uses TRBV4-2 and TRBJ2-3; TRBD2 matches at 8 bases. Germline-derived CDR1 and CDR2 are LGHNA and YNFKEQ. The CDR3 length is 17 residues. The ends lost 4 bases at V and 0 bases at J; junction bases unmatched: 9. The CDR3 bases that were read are TGTGCCAGCAGCCGAGGGGATAGCGGGGTAAGCACAGATACG. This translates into CASSRGDSGVSTDT. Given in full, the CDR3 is CASSRGDSGVSTDTQYF.

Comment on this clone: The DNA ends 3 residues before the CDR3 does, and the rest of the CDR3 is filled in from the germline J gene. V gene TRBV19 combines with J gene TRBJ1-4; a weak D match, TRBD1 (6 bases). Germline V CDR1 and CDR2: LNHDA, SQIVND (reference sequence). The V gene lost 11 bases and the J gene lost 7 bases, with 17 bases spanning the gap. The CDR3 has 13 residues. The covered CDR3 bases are TGTGCCGCTAATTCAGGGGTGGGTGAAAAA. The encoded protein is CAANSGVGEK. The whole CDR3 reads CAANSGVGEKLFF.

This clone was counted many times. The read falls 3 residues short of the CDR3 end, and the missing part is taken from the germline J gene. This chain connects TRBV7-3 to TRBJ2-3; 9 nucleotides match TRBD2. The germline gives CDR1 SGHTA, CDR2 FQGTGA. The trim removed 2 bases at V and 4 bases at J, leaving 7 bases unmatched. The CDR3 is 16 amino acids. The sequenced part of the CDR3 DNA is TGTGCCAGCAGCTTACAACAAGCGGGGGGTTCAGATACG. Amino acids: CASSLQQAGGSDT. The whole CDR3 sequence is CASSLQQAGGSDTQYF.

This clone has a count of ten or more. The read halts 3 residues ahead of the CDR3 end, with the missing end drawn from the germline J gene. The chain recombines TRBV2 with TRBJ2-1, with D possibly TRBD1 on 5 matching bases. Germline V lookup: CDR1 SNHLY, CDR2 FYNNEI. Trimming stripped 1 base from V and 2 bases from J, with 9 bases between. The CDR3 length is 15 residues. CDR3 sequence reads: CASSEGRQTYNEQFF. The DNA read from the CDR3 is TGTGCCAGCAGTGAAGGGCGACAGACCTACAATGAG.

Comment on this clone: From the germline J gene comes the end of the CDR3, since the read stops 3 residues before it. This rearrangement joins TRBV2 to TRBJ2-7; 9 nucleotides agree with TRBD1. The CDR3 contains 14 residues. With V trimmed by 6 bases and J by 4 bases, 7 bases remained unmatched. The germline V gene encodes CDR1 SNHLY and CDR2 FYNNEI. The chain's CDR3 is CASSQGQGPYEQYF. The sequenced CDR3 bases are TGTGCCAGCAGCCAAGGACAGGGGCCGTACGAG.

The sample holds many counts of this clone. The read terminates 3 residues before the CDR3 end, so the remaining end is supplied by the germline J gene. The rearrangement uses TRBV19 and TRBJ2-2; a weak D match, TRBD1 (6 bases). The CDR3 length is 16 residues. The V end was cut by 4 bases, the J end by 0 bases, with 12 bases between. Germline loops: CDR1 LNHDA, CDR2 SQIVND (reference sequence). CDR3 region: CASSRKGVTNTGELFF. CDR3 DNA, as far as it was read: TGTGCCAGTAGTAGGAAGGGGGTCACGAACACCGGGGAG.

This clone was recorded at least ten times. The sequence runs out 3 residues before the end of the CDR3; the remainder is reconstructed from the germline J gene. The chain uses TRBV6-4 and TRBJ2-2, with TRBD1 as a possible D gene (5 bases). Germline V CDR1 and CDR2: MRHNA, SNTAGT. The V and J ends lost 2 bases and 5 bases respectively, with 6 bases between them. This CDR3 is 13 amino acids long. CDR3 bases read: TGTGCCAGCAGTGACAGGGGAACCGGGGAG. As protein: CASSDRGTGE. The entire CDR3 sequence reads CASSDRGTGELFF.

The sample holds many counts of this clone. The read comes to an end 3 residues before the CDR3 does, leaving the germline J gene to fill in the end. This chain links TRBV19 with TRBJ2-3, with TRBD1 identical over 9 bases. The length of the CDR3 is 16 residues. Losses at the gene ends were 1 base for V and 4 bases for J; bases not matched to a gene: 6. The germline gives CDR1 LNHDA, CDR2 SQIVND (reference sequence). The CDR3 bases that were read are TGTGCCAGTAGTATAGTCCCGGGACAGGGATCAGATACG. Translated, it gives CASSIVPGQGSDT. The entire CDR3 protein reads CASSIVPGQGSDTQYF.